The present TCR delta chain was sequenced within a study of gamma-delta chains in newborns, infants, children. Study in general: Microbial exposure reportedly drives polyclonal innate γδ T cell expansion after birth.

TCRdb made new clone calls on the reads using CATT. The data show about 8,500 delta-chain clones, about 3.4% seen once. This CDR3 region has 16 residues. Germline loops: CDR1 GEAIGNYY, CDR2 EKD. In the case of this clone: One junction end disagrees with the germline gene, perhaps due to a read error.

The chain is built from TRDV2 and TRDJ1, with 9 positions matching TRDD3. Germline matching of the DNA provided the J gene here, since TCRdb leaves it blank. This clonotype originated in a child who was a newborn, infant or young child, either healthy, febrile or measles-vaccinated (not recorded which). The sample taken for sequencing was blood. The CDR3 region has the DNA TGTGCCTTTGACACCTGGGGGATCGCGGGGACCGATAAACTCATCTTT. Translation gives CAFDTWGIAGTDKLIF.